This T cell receptor beta chain was recovered during a study of cytomegalovirus exposure and HLA in healthy donors. The CDR3 consists of 13 residues. Germline V gives CDR1 SGHNT, CDR2 YYREEE (reference sequence). Trimming cost V 1 base and J 0 bases, with 5 bases left between them. Use of 60 Vbeta and 13 Jbeta primers characterized the PCR. The assay was immunoSEQ multiplex PCR, and TCRdb's table has in-frame clones only and misses some. The table lists 100,000 to 130,000 clones, more than 75% of them singletons. Sequencing was done on a sample of PBMCs. The chain employs TRBV5-4 and TRBJ2-7, with D perhaps TRBD1 (5 bases). The sequence was collected from a man younger than 45 in good health and CMV-seropositive. CDR3 sequence (DNA): TGTGCCAGCAGCTTGACAGGCTCCTACGAGCAGTACTTC. It yields the protein CASSLTGSYEQYF.